The next 15 T cell receptor beta chains were all read from a single sample in a study of breast tumors, draining lymph nodes, adjacent tissues. TCRdb analysed the multiplex PCR reads with MiXCR anew, one entry per CDR3 protein. The sample lists fewer than 200,000 distinct CDR3 sequences, about 30% seen once, with around 4.5% in the top ten. Breast cancer patients provided tissue from their axillary draining lymph nodes. Sequencing was done on a sample of axillary lymph node tissue. These receptors originate from a female donor with breast cancer. Some clones in this sample may be carry-over from other donors' samples.

This clonotype was found a few times. It may be a read error: a sequence one base away is much more abundant. The V gene is TRBV20-1, the J gene TRBJ2-1; D gene ambiguous. The CDR3 totals 15 residues. Trimming removed 0 bases from V and 6 bases from J, with 15 bases in between. In germline, CDR1 is DFQATT, CDR2 SNEGSKA (reference sequence). CDR3 in amino acids: CSARDTPRISNEQFF. CDR3 bases: TGCAGTGCTAGAGATACGCCTCGAATCTCCAATGAGCAGTTCTTC.

The CDR3 nucleotides are TGTGCCAGCAGTACGGGACGGGGAGCTAATGAAAAACTGTTTTTT. Protein sequence: CASSTGRGANEKLFF. The chain uses TRBV12-3 or TRBV12-4 and TRBJ1-4; weak D call: TRBD1 (5 bases). This CDR3 comprises 15 residues. Deletions cut 5 bases from V and 3 bases from J, with 13 bases between.

This clonotype was picked up many times. The CDR3 spells CASSHRGSYEQYF. The CDR3 DNA follows: TGTGCCAGCAGCCACAGGGGATCCTACGAGCAGTACTTC. J is TRBJ2-7 and V is TRBV5-8; 7 nucleotides match TRBD1. CDR3 length: 13 amino acids. J was trimmed by 1 base and V by 4 bases; bases with no gene match: 2. Germline V gene data show CDR1 as SGHTS and CDR2 as YDEGEE.

This clonotype was counted ten times or more. The chain has TRBV14 and TRBJ2-2, with 7 bases fitting TRBD1. The CDR3 extends over 16 amino acids. Trimming removed 2 bases from V and 4 bases from J; junction bases left unmatched: 7. CDR1 and CDR2 (germline): SGHDN, FVKESK. CDR3 loop: CASSQLTQGTTGELFF. Written as DNA, the CDR3 is TGTGCCAGCAGCCAACTCACACAGGGGACCACCGGGGAGCTGTTTTTT.

The V gene is TRBV10-3, the J gene TRBJ1-1; D perhaps matches TRBD1 (5 bases). The V and J ends lost 3 bases and 0 bases respectively, with 8 bases between them. The germline V gene has CDR1 ENHRY and CDR2 SYGVKD. The CDR3 covers 14 residues. The CDR3 is CAISEDSMNTEAFF. CDR3 nucleotide sequence: TGTGCCATCAGTGAAGACAGCATGAACACTGAAGCTTTCTTT.

This clonotype was observed a few times. The rearrangement joins TRBV29-1 to TRBJ1-6; D gene unclear. The CDR3 totals 15 residues. Germline values: CDR1 SQVTM, CDR2 ANQGSEA. CDR3 residues: CALWRKRRYNSPLHF. Written as DNA, the CDR3 is TGCGCTTTGTGGAGAAAGCGTAGGTATAATTCACCCCTCCACTTT. Filled out from reference TRBV29-1 and TRBJ1-6, the complete variable domain reads SAVISQKPSRDICQRGTSLTIQCQVDSQVTMMFWYRQQPGQSLTLIATANQGSEATYESGFVIDKFPISRPNLTFSTLTVSNMSPEDSSIYLCALWRKRRYNSPLHFGNGTRLTVT.

This clonotype was seen many times. The rearrangement joins TRBV7-2 to TRBJ1-2; no reliable D call. The CDR3 consists of 14 residues. V dropped 5 bases and J dropped 3 bases, with 13 bases sitting between them. Looked up from germline, CDR1 is SGHTA and CDR2 is FQGNSA. The CDR3 DNA reads TGTGCCAGCAGCCCCTTTAAGGTGGACTATGGCTACACCTTC. Its translation is CASSPFKVDYGYTF. Full variable domain (remainder filled in from reference TRBV7-2 and TRBJ1-2): GAGVSQSPSNKVTEKGKDVELRCDPISGHTALYWYRQSLGQGLEFLIYFQGNSAPDKSGLPSDRFSAERTGGSVSTLTIQRTQQEDSAVYLCASSPFKVDYGYTFGSGTRLTVV.

This clonotype was observed at least ten times. This chain joins TRBV20-1 and TRBJ2-7; 7 nucleotides line up with TRBD1. Unmatched junction bases numbered 2, after V lost 4 bases and J lost 2 bases. This CDR3 comprises 12 residues. The germline gives CDR1 DFQATT, CDR2 SNEGSKA (reference sequence). DNA for the CDR3: TGCAGTGCTAATACAGGGGCCTACGAGCAGTACTTC. It is translated as CSANTGAYEQYF.

This clonotype was seen at least ten times. This rearrangement joins TRBV19 to TRBJ2-2; TRBD1 agrees at 10 bases. With 9 bases clipped from V and 5 bases from J, the junction kept 6 bases outside the gene matches. The germline V gene encodes CDR1 LNHDA and CDR2 SQIVND (reference sequence). The length of the CDR3 is 14 residues. CDR3 residues: CASEPGQGTGELFF. DNA of the CDR3: TGTGCCAGCGAACCGGGACAGGGGACCGGGGAGCTGTTTTTT.

The chain uses TRBV27 and TRBJ2-5; possible D gene TRBD1, 5 bases. There are 14 residues in the CDR3. V was cut by 5 bases and J by 2 bases, with 12 bases left in between. Per the germline V gene, CDR1 is MNHEY and CDR2 is SMNVEV (reference sequence). This CDR3 reads CASSPDRGQETQYF. Written as DNA, the CDR3 is TGTGCCAGCAGTCCTGACAGAGGTCAAGAGACCCAGTACTTC.

With regard to this clonotype: A read error is possible here, since a much larger clone lies one base away. The V call is TRBV5-6, the J call TRBJ2-3; 7 nucleotides agree with TRBD2. V dropped 10 bases and J dropped 5; count of bases not matched to a gene: 7. CDR3 length: 12 amino acids. Germline-derived CDR1 and CDR2 are SGHDT and YYEEEE. The CDR3 here is CAGGIAGDTQYF. CDR3 in DNA: TGTGCCGGCGGAATAGCGGGAGATACGCAGTATTTT.

This clonotype has a count of ten or more. V gene TRBV7-2 combines with J gene TRBJ2-5; 7 nucleotides match TRBD2. Unmatched junction bases numbered 7, after V lost 2 bases and J lost 4 bases. From germline, CDR1 is SGHTA and CDR2 FQGNSA. CDR3 size: 15 residues. This CDR3 is CASSLSRGSTETQYF. The CDR3 DNA reads TGTGCCAGCAGCTTATCTCGCGGGAGCACAGAGACCCAGTACTTC.

This clonotype was observed a handful of times. Here the CDR3 omits its conserved ending phenylalanine or tryptophan, so a read error is the likely source. CDR3 residues: CASSLLPRSSYNSPLHL. The CDR3 DNA reads as TGTGCCAGCAGTTTACTCCCCCGGAGCTCCTATAATTCACCCCTCCACCTT. V usage is TRBV28 and J usage is TRBJ1-6, with D uncertain. V dropped 2 bases and J dropped 0 bases, with 11 bases sitting between them. The CDR3 spans 17 residues. From germline, CDR1 is MDHEN and CDR2 SYDVKM.

Here the CDR3 DNA reads TGTGCCAGCAGAGACGCCCCGGGGCAAGAGACCCAGTACTTC. Its translation is CASRDAPGQETQYF. J is TRBJ2-5 and V is TRBV11-1, with a possible D match to TRBD2 (5 bases). Per the germline V gene, CDR1 is SGHAT and CDR2 is FQDESV (reference sequence). Trimming took 6 bases from V and 2 from J, leaving 13 bases between them. The CDR3 runs 14 residues.

There are a few counts of this clonotype. The rearrangement uses TRBV20-1 and TRBJ1-1, with 9 bases that match TRBD1. V was clipped by 6 bases and J by 2 bases; unmatched bases: 7. CDR1 and CDR2 (germline): DFQATT, SNEGSKA (reference sequence). The CDR3 has 14 amino acids. CDR3 loop: CSAGTGTTNTEAFF. The CDR3 DNA sequence: TGCAGTGCCGGGACAGGGACCACAAACACTGAAGCTTTCTTT.